These 4 T cell receptor beta chains share one sample of origin, sequenced in a study of cytomegalovirus exposure and HLA in healthy donors. Amplification used 60 Vbeta primers and 13 Jbeta primers. Method: immunoSEQ multiplex PCR; TCRdb's copy keeps in-frame clones and lacks some. The table records some 120,000 clones, 77% of them present only once. Sequenced sample: PBMCs. The receptor source for this set is a human donor in good health.

This clone was counted a few times. This chain joins TRBV7-9 and TRBJ1-1; possibly TRBD1 for D (6 bases). The CDR3 extends over 15 amino acids. The V and J ends lost 5 bases and 1 base respectively, with 14 bases between them. Germline values: CDR1 SEHNR, CDR2 FQNEAQ (reference sequence). CDR3 bases: TGTGCCAGCAGCCCGCCGGGGACAAAGAACACTGAAGCTTTCTTT. This codes for CASSPPGTKNTEAFF.

The rearrangement joins TRBV5-1 to TRBJ2-1; TRBD2 aligns across 9 bases. Germline CDR1 reads SGHRS; CDR2 reads YFSETQ. With 0 bases clipped from V and 9 bases from J, the junction kept 7 bases outside the gene matches. CDR3 size: 15 residues. The CDR3 spells CASSLEGTSIREQFF. The CDR3 DNA follows: TGCGCCAGCAGCTTGGAAGGGACTAGCATCCGTGAGCAGTTCTTC.

The V gene is TRBV7-9, the J gene TRBJ1-2; D may be TRBD1 (5 bases). The CDR3 length is 13 residues. Trimming cost V 5 bases and J 8 bases, with 15 bases left between them. Germline V gene lookup returns CDR1 SEHNR and CDR2 FQNEAQ (reference sequence). The CDR3 region has the DNA TGTGCCAGCAGCCCTCGGTGGGGCCGGGGCTACACCTTC. It encodes CASSPRWGRGYTF.

This clone was seen a single time. The chain has TRBV6-1 and TRBJ1-1, with D uncertain. V lost 6 bases to trimming and J lost 5 bases, with 10 bases between them. There are 12 residues in the CDR3. CDR1 and CDR2 (germline): MNHNS, SASEGT. The CDR3 coding sequence is TGTGCCAGCAGGTCAAGGAGAACTGAAGCTTTCTTT. Encoded protein: CASRSRRTEAFF.